This T cell receptor (beta chain) was recorded in a study of blood T cell repertoires in COVID-19. Turning to the study itself: Nucleic acid was either cDNA or gDNA, and it came from T cells, B-cell-depleted T cells, or PBMCs.

Profiled with immunoSEQ multiplex PCR; TCRdb holds only in-frame clones, not every one. The table includes over 300,000 clones, around 85% detected once. Trimming took off 2 bases at V and 0 bases at J, with 8 bases between the two ends. Germline V gene sequence: CDR1 LGHDT, CDR2 YNNKEL (reference sequence). This CDR3 comprises 14 residues. The chain has TRBV3-1 (or the pseudogene TRBV3-2) and TRBJ2-7, with D uncertain. The receptor was isolated from a human donor in a cohort sampled during active COVID-19. Sample: peripheral blood. The CDR3 sequence is CASSQPAVSYEQYF. The CDR3 DNA sequence: TGTGCCAGCAGCCAACCCGCAGTCTCCTACGAGCAGTACTTC.